This T cell receptor beta chain was observed in a study of T cell responses to AZD1222 COVID-19 vaccine. Study outcomes and limitations: Mostly white British, mostly female donors; authors suggested clonal diversity may be underestimated.

On this clone: Its antigen remains unknown.

Using immunoSEQ multiplex PCR, the repertoire was profiled, and TCRdb retains in-frame clones only, with some absent. This table has about 140,000 clones, around 90% appearing once. The CDR3 covers 13 residues. V gave up 4 bases and J gave up 5 bases, with 11 bases separating them. CDR1 and CDR2 from the germline V gene are LGHDT and YNNKEL (reference sequence). The genes are TRBV3-1 (or the pseudogene TRBV3-2) and TRBJ1-1, with a weak D call TRBD1 (6 bases). The receptor comes from an adult in good health. Here the sequenced sample was peripheral blood, taken on day 0 of AZD1222 vaccination. CDR3 in amino acids: CASSPTGKTEAFF. Here the CDR3 DNA reads TGTGCCAGCAGCCCCACAGGGAAAACTGAAGCTTTCTTT.